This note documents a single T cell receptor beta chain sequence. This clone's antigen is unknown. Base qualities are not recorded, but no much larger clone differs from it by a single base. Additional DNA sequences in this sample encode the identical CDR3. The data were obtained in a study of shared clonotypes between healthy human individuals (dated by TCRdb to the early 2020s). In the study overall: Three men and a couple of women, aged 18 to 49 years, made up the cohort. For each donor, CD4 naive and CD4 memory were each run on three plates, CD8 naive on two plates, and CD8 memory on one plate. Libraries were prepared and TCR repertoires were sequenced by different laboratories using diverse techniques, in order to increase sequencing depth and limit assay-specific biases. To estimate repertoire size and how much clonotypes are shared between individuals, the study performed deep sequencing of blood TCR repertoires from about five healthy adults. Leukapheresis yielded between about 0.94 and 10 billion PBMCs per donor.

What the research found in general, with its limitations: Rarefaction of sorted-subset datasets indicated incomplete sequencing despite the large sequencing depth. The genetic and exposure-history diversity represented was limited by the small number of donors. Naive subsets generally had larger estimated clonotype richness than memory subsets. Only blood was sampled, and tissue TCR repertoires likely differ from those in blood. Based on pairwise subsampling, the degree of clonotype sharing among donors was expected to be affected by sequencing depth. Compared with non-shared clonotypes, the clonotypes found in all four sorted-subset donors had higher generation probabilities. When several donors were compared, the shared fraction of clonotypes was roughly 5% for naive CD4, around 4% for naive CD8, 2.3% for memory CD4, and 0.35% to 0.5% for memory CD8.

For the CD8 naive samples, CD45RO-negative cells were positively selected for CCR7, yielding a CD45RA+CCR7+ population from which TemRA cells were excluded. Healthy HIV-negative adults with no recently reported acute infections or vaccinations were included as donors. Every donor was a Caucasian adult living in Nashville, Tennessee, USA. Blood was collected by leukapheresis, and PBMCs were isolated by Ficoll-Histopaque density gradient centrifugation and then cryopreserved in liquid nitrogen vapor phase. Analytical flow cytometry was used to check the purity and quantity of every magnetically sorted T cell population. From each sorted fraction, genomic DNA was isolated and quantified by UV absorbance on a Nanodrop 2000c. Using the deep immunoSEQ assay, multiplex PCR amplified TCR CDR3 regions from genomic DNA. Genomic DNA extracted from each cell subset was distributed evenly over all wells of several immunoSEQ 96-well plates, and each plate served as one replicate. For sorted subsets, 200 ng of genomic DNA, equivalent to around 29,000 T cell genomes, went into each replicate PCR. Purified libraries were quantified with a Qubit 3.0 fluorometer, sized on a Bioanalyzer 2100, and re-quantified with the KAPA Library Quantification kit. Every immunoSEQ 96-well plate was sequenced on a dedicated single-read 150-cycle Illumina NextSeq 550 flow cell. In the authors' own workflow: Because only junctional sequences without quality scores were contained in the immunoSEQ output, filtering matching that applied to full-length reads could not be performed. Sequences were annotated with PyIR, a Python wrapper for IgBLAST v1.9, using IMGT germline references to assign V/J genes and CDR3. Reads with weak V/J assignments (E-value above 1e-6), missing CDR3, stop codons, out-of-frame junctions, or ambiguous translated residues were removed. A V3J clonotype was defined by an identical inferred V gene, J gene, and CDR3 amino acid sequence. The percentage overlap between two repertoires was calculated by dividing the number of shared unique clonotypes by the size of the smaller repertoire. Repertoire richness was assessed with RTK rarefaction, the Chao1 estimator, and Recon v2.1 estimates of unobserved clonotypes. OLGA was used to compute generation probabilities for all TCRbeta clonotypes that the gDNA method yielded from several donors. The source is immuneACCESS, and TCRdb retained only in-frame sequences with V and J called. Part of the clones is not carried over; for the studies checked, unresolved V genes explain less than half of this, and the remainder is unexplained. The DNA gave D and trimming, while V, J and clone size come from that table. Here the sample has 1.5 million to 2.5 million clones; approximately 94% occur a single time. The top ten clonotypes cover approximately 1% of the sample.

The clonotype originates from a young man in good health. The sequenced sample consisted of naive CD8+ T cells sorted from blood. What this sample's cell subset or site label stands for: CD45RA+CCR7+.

The sequenced DNA is TGTGCCAGCAGTTACTCTGAGGGGGGGCAGCCCCAGCATTTT. Translated, it reads CASSYSEGGQPQHF. The chain employs TRBV6-5 and TRBJ1-5; the D segment could be TRBD1, given 6 matching bases. Based on the germline V gene, the CDR1 and CDR2 sequences are MNHEY and SVGAGI. Trimming takes 0 bases from V and 7 bases from J, and the germline ends sit 10 bases apart. The CDR3 goes from the cysteine to the phenylalanine over 14 residues. Just the 42-base CDR3 DNA is kept, in frame starting at base 1.